What follows are 17 T cell receptor beta chains derived from one specimen sequenced in a study of T cell responses to AZD1222 COVID-19 vaccine (dated by TCRdb to about 2021). The label giving this sample's time point can be read as: about 28 days (+/-7) after the second vaccine dose. Preparation of the library involved the immunoSEQ multiplex PCR assay. This immuneACCESS table, as held by TCRdb, lists in-frame sequences with V and J called but not all clones. Of the missing ones, under half trace to an unresolved V gene in checked studies; the others have no known cause. This sample gives 140,000 or so clones in total; just over 85% of them show up just once. 5.1% of the sample rests with the top ten. This specimen consisted of peripheral blood, obtained 28 days after the second AZD1222 dose. The receptors shown here come from an adult who received the AZD1222 COVID-19 vaccine.

The chain joins TRBV4-1 to TRBJ1-2; TRBD1 is a possible D gene (6 bases). Trimming removed 1 base at V and 7 bases at J, with 13 bases between. The germline gives CDR1 MGHRA, CDR2 YSYEKL. The CDR3 is 14 amino acids. The DNA of the CDR3 is TGCGCCAGCAGCCAAGTGTGGGGAGGGGGTGGCTACACCTTC. Its translation is CASSQVWGGGGYTF.

This sequence joins TRBV20-1 and TRBJ2-1, with TRBD1 as a possible D gene (5 bases). CDR1 and CDR2 (germline): DFQATT, SNEGSKA (reference sequence). The V and J ends lost 6 bases and 10 bases respectively, with 13 bases between them. The CDR3 spans 11 residues. CDR3 loop: CSASIYREQFF. Here the CDR3 DNA reads TGCAGTGCAAGTATCTACAGGGAGCAGTTCTTC.

The chain has TRBV11-2 and TRBJ2-7; no clear D. Germline assignment: CDR1 SGHAT and CDR2 FQNNGV. This CDR3 is built from 13 residues. Trimming cost V 1 base and J 4 bases, with 8 bases left between them. This CDR3 reads CASSLGFLYEQYF. The CDR3 region has the DNA TGTGCCAGCAGCTTAGGGTTTTTGTACGAGCAGTACTTC.

J is TRBJ2-4 and V is TRBV5-1; D is possibly TRBD1 (6 bases). The V and J ends lost 4 bases and 9 bases respectively, with 20 bases between them. Per germline, CDR1 SGHRS and CDR2 YFSETQ. The CDR3 runs 15 residues. CDR3 residues: CASSPTRDTSFIQYF. CDR3 coding DNA: TGCGCCAGCAGCCCTACCCGGGACACCTCCTTCATTCAGTACTTC.

The CDR3 loop is CASSLDSGSYEQYF. CDR3 coding DNA: TGTGCCAGCAGCTTGGATAGCGGGTCCTACGAGCAGTACTTC. This chain joins TRBV5-4 and TRBJ2-7; 7 bases agree with TRBD2. With 0 bases clipped from V and 1 base from J, the junction kept 1 base outside the gene matches. This CDR3 is 14 amino acids long. CDR1 SGHNT and CDR2 YYREEE come from the germline V gene (reference sequence).

This chain links TRBV5-4 with TRBJ1-1; D is unresolved. The CDR3 length is 15 residues. V was shortened by 0 bases and J by 3 bases, with 12 bases between the two germline ends. From germline, CDR1 is SGHNT and CDR2 YYREEE (reference sequence). The CDR3 DNA reads TGTGCCAGCAGCTTGGAGCGTGTTGGCGACACTGAAGCTTTCTTT. It encodes CASSLERVGDTEAFF.

CDR3 sequence (DNA): TGTGCCAGCAGTCCGAGGACGGGTAATGAAAAACTGTTTTTT. It is translated as CASSPRTGNEKLFF. The chain links TRBV27 to TRBJ1-4; no clear D. V lost 5 bases, J lost 4 bases, and 11 bases lay in between. The CDR3 has 14 residues. Germline assignment: CDR1 MNHEY and CDR2 SMNVEV (reference sequence).

The chain has TRBV3-1 (or the pseudogene TRBV3-2) and TRBJ2-7; 15 nucleotides line up with TRBD2. The length of the CDR3 is 16 residues. Germline CDR1 LGHDT, CDR2 YNNKEL (reference sequence). V lost 4 bases, J lost 5 bases, and 6 bases stayed unmatched. The CDR3 DNA follows: TGTGCCAGCAGCCGTGGACTAGCGGGAGGGCAAAACGAGCAGTACTTC. Translation: CASSRGLAGGQNEQYF.

The V gene is TRBV20-1, the J gene TRBJ2-7; TRBD1 might be the D (5 bases). The V gene lost 4 bases and the J gene lost 5 bases, with 6 bases spanning the gap. The CDR3 runs to 10 residues. Germline CDR1 DFQATT, CDR2 SNEGSKA (reference sequence). DNA for the CDR3: TGCAGTGCTAAGGGGAACGAGCAGTACTTC. Its protein is CSAKGNEQYF.

The J gene is TRBJ2-1, the V gene TRBV10-3; D call uncertain. CDR1 and CDR2 (germline): ENHRY, SYGVKD. Trimming cost V 3 bases and J 0 bases, with 9 bases left between them. This CDR3 comprises 15 residues. This chain's CDR3 is CAISEAPSSYNEQFF. The CDR3 DNA sequence: TGTGCCATCAGTGAAGCGCCTAGCTCCTACAATGAGCAGTTCTTC.

The chain uses TRBV5-6 and TRBJ2-5; TRBD2 matches 13 bases. The junction had 12 bases not matched to a gene; V was cut back by 3 bases and J by 1 base. The V gene's germline CDR1 is SGHDT and CDR2 YYEEEE. The CDR3 length is 19 residues. CDR3 in amino acids: CASSWGLAGTTASQETQYF. The CDR3, as DNA: TGTGCCAGCAGCTGGGGACTAGCGGGGACTACTGCCTCCCAAGAGACCCAGTACTTC.

V and J are TRBV30 and TRBJ1-2, with 9 bases aligning to TRBD1. V was pared by 4 bases and J by 0 bases, with 12 bases of the junction left unmatched. The CDR3 consists of 17 residues. CDR1 is GTSNPN, CDR2 SVGIG, per germline (reference sequence). The CDR3 reads CAWTNRTGVSANYGYTF. As DNA, the CDR3 is TGTGCCTGGACAAATCGGACAGGGGTCTCAGCTAACTATGGCTACACCTTC.

The chain joins TRBV29-1 to TRBJ1-2; TRBD1 aligns across 8 bases. The germline V gene encodes CDR1 SQVTM and CDR2 ANQGSEA. The CDR3 is 12 residues long. V shed 6 bases and J 6 bases; nucleotides not matched to a gene: 6. For the CDR3, the DNA is TGCAGCGTGCCACAGGGGGTCCATGGCTACACCTTC. This codes for CSVPQGVHGYTF.

The chain links TRBV6-5 to TRBJ2-7; tentatively, D is TRBD1 (5 bases). The germline V gene has CDR1 MNHEY and CDR2 SVGAGI. The CDR3 sequence is 11 residues long. Between the trimmed V and J ends, which lost 6 bases and 4 bases, there was a span of 7 bases. DNA of the CDR3: TGTGCCAGCAGCGACAGATACGAGCAGTACTTC. Translation gives CASSDRYEQYF.

This clone was observed once. This sequence joins TRBV7-2 and TRBJ2-1, with a tentative D call TRBD2 (6 bases). The V end was cut by 6 bases, the J end by 6 bases, with 15 bases between. Germline V CDR1 and CDR2: SGHTA, FQGNSA. This CDR3 is built from 14 residues. The CDR3 spells CASSLPFSGNEQFF. The CDR3 DNA reads TGTGCCAGCAGTCTACCCTTTAGCGGCAATGAGCAGTTCTTC.

The chain joins TRBV28 to TRBJ1-2; 8 nucleotides align to TRBD1. The V gene's germline CDR1 is MDHEN and CDR2 SYDVKM. The trim removed 2 bases at V and 3 bases at J, leaving 8 bases unmatched. There are 16 residues in the CDR3. Written as DNA, the CDR3 is TGTGCCAGCAGTTTAAAGCCCTCGACAGGGGACTATGGCTACACCTTC. Amino acids: CASSLKPSTGDYGYTF.

The rearrangement links TRBV7-8 to TRBJ2-3, with TRBD2 matching 9 bases. From germline, CDR1 is SGHVS and CDR2 FQNEAQ. The CDR3 covers 14 residues. Trimming cost V 2 bases and J 6 bases; bases outside gene matches: 3. CDR3 sequence reads: CASSLLAGLDTQYF. In DNA, the CDR3 is TGTGCCAGCAGCTTACTAGCGGGATTGGATACGCAGTATTTT.